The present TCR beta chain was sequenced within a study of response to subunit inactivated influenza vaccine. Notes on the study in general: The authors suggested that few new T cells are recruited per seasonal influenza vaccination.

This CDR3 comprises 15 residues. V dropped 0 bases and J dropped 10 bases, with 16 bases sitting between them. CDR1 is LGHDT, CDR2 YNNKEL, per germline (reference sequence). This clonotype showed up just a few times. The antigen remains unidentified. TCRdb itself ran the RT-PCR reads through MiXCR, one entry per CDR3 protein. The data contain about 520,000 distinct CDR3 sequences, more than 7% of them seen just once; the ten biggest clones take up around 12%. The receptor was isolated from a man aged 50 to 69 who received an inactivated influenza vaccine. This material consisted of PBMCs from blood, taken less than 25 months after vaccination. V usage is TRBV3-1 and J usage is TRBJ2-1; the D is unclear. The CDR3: CASSQDSGRTSEQFF. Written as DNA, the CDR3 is TGTGCCAGCAGCCAAGATAGTGGCAGGACCTCCGAGCAGTTCTTC.